This T cell receptor beta chain was obtained from a study of Graves' ophthalmopathy and Graves' hyperthyroidism. Amplified TCR beta CDR3 regions were obtained using RNA transcripts as template. The library came from an HTBI-primed first-round RT-PCR and a second-round multiplex PCR. One entry per CDR3 protein results from TCRdb running MiXCR on the multiplex PCR reads. The repertoire holds 500,000 to 700,000 distinct CDR3 sequences, with approximately 37% as singletons. The germline V gene has CDR1 SQVTM and CDR2 ANQGSEA. V dropped 3 bases and J dropped 7 bases, with 7 bases sitting between them. The CDR3 spans 11 residues.

This TCR came from an adult man with Graves' hyperthyroidism. V usage is TRBV29-1 and J usage is TRBJ1-3, with D unclear. The sequenced sample was peripheral blood or thyroid tissue (not recorded which). The CDR3 sequence: CSVDVGNTIYF. The CDR3 bases are TGCAGCGTTGACGTCGGGAACACCATATATTTT.